The clone carrying this T cell receptor beta chain has a single count. Sequenced by immunoSEQ multiplex PCR; TCRdb stores in-frame clones only, minus some. The table records tens of thousands of clones, 90% of them present only once. The source of the sample is a study of OX40 agonist ivuxolimab in advanced cancers. About the research overall: Therapy given before enrollment (anti-PD-1, anti-PD-L1 or anti-CTLA-4) was allowed, and around 41% had some.

Excluded were patients having autoimmune disease history or systemic immunosuppression. V was cut by 0 bases and J by 7 bases, with 14 bases left in between. The CDR3 runs to 15 residues. Per the germline V gene, CDR1 is SGHDT and CDR2 is YYEEEE. The specimen was CD4+ or CD8+ T cells sorted from blood, collected in a trial of the OX40 agonist ivuxolimab. The TCR was taken from an adult with an advanced solid tumor such as melanoma, head and neck, liver or kidney cancer. The chain is built from TRBV5-6 and TRBJ2-1; D assignment may be TRBD1 or TRBD2 (6 bases each). The CDR3 nucleotides are TGTGCCAGCAGCTTGGGGGGGCTCGGAGGGAATGAGCAGTTCTTC. Translated: CASSLGGLGGNEQFF.